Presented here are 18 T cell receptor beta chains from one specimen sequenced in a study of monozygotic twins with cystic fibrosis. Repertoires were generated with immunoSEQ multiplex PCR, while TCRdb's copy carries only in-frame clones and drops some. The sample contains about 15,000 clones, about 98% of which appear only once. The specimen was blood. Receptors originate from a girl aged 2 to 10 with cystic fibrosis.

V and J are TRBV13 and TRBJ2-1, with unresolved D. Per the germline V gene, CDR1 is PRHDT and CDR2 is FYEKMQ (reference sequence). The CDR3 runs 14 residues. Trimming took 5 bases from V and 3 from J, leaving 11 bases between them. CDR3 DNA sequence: TGTGCCAGCAGCCCCTCACCTATCTACAATGAGCAGTTCTTC. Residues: CASSPSPIYNEQFF.

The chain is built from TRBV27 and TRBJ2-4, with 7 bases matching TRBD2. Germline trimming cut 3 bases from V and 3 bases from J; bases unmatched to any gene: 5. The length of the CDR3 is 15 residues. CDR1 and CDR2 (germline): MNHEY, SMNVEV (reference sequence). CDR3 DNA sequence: TGTGCCAGCAGTTTCCTTCGGGACTACAAAAACATTCAGTACTTC. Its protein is CASSFLRDYKNIQYF.

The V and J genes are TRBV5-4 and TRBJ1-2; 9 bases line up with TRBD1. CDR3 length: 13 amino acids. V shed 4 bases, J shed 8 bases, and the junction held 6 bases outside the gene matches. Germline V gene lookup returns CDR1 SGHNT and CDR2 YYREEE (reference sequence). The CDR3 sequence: CASSRDRAGGYTF. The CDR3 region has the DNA TGTGCCAGCAGCAGGGACAGGGCGGGGGGCTACACCTTC.

The DNA for the CDR3 is TGCGCCAGCAGCTTGCGGGGCGTGTACACAGATACGCAGTATTTT. This codes for CASSLRGVYTDTQYF. The chain uses TRBV5-1 and TRBJ2-3; TRBD1 or TRBD2 may be the D gene (5 bases each). This CDR3 spans 15 amino acids. Germline loops: CDR1 SGHRS, CDR2 YFSETQ. With 1 base removed from V and 2 bases from J, the gap between germline ends came to 11 bases.

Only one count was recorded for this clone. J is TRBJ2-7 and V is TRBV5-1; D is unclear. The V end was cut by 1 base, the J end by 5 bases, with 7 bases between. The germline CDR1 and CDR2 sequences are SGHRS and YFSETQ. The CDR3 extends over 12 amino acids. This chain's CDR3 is CASSLSTHEQYF. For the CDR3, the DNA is TGCGCCAGCAGCTTGAGCACCCACGAGCAGTACTTC.

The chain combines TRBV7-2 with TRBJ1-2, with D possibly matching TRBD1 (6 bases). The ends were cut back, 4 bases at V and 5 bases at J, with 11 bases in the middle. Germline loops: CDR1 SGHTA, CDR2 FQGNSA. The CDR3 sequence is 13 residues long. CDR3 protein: CASSSLDSYGYTF. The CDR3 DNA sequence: TGTGCCAGCAGCTCATTGGACAGTTATGGCTACACCTTC.

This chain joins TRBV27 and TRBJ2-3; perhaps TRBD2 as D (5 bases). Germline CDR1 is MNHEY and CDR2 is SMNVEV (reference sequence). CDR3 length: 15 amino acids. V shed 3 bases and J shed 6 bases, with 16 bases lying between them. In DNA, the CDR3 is TGTGCCAGCAGTTTCAGTAAAGGAGGCGCCGATACGCAGTATTTT. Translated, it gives CASSFSKGGADTQYF.

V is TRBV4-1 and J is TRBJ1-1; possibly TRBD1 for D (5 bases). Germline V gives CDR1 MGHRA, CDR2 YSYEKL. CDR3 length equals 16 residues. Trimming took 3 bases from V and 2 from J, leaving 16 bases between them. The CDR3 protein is CASSQLPGTGNTEAFF. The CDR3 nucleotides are TGCGCCAGCAGCCAGTTACCCGGGACCGGTAACACTGAAGCTTTCTTT.

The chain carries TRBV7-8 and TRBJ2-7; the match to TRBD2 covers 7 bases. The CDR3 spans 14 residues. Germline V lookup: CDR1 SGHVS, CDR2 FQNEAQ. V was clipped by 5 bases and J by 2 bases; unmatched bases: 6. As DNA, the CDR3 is TGTGCCAGCAGCCCCTCGGGGACTACCTACGAGCAGTACTTC. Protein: CASSPSGTTYEQYF.

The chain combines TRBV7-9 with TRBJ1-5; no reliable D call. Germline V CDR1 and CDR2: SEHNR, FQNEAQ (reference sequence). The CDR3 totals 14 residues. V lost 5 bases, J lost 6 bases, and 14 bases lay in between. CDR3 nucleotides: TGTGCCAGCAGCCGCGCGACTCACCGTCAGCCCCAGCATTTT. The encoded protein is CASSRATHRQPQHF.

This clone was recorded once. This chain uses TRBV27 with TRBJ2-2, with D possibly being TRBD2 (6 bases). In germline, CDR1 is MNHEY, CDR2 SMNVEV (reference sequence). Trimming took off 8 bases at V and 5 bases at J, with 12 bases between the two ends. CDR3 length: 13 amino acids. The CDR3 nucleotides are TGTGCCAGCTGCGTCGGAGGGACCGGGGAGCTGTTTTTT. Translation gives CASCVGGTGELFF.

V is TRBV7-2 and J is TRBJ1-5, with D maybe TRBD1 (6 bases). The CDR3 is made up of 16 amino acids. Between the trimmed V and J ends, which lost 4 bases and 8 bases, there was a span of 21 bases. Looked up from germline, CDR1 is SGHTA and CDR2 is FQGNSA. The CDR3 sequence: CASSSNVGTGREPQHF. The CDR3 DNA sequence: TGTGCCAGCAGCTCAAACGTCGGTACAGGGAGGGAGCCCCAGCATTTT.

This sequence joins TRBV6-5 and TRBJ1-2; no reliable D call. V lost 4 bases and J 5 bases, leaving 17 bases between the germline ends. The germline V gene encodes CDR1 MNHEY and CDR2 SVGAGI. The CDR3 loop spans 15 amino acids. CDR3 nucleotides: TGTGCCAGCAGTTCGACTACAGAGGACTTATATGGCTACACCTTC. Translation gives CASSSTTEDLYGYTF.

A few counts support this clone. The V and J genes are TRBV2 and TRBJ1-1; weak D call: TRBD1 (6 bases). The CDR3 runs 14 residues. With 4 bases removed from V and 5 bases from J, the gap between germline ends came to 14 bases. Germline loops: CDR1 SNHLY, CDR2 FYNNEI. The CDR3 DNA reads TGTGCCAGCAGTGGACAGAGGGGGGGAACTGAAGCTTTCTTT. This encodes CASSGQRGGTEAFF.

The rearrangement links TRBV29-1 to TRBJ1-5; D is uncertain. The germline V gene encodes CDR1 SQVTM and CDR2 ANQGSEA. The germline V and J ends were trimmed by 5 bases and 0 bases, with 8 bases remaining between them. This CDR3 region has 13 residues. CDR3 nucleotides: TGCAGCGTTATGGATAATAGCAATCAGCCCCAGCATTTT. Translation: CSVMDNSNQPQHF. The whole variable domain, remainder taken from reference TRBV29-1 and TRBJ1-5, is SAVISQKPSRDICQRGTSLTIQCQVDSQVTMMFWYRQQPGQSLTLIATANQGSEATYESGFVIDKFPISRPNLTFSTLTVSNMSPEDSSIYLCSVMDNSNQPQHFGDGTRLSIL.

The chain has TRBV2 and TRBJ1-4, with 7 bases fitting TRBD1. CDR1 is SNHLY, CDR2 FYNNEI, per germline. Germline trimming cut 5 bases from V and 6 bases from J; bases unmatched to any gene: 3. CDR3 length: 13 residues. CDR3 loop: CASSNDRDEKLFF. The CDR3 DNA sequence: TGTGCCAGCAGTAACGACAGGGATGAAAAACTGTTTTTT.

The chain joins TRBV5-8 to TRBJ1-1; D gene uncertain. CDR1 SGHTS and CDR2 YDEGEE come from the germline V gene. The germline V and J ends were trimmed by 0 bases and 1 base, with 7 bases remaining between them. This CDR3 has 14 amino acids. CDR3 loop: CASSLDLGNTEAFF. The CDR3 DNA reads TGTGCCAGCAGCTTGGATCTTGGGAACACTGAAGCTTTCTTT.

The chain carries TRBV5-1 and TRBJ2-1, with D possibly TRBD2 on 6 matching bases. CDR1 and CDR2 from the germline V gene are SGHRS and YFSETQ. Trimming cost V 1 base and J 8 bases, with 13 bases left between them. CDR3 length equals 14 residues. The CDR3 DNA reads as TGCGCCAGCAGCTTGCTTACCGGGAGTGATGAGCAGTTCTTC. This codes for CASSLLTGSDEQFF.